The rows below give T cell receptor beta chains drawn from one sample of a study of cytomegalovirus exposure and HLA in healthy donors. Repertoires were generated with immunoSEQ multiplex PCR, while TCRdb's copy carries only in-frame clones and drops some. The repertoire holds 200,000 to 250,000 clones, over 80% seen once, with roughly 0.66% in the top ten. The sample was PBMCs. The source is a boy younger than 10 in good health and CMV-seronegative. Each CDR3 is given without its conserved first and last residue. For some rows the clone size is stated as once, few or many, or as a class when expanded; others skip it.

>TRBV25-1|.|TRBJ2-7
ASSDHRTGAYEQY
>TRBV7-9|.|TRBJ1-5
ASSLDSDQPQH
>TRBV7-9|.|TRBJ2-5
ASSLPKLGLRETQY
>TRBV4-1|once|TRBJ1-2
ASSQEEGVYGYT
>TRBV25-1|.|TRBJ1-4
ASSEAEQGNYEKLF
>TRBV6-1|.|TRBJ2-2
AAGRRAGELF
>TRBV6-5|.|TRBJ1-6
ASSYRTGESSPLH
>TRBV7-2|.|TRBJ2-3
ASSLGGWGELTDTQY
>TRBV5-6|.|TRBJ2-3
ASSWGAGGRRDTQY
>TRBV19|.|TRBJ2-2
ASSINRDGELF
>TRBV30|.|.
AWIRTGYEQY
>TRBV4-1|.|TRBJ2-4
ASSPGLAGGIAKNIQY
>TRBV5-3|once|TRBJ2-1
ARSFGTSGRFSYNEQF
>TRBV30|once|TRBJ2-1
AWSPNWRGPNEQF
>TRBV5-1|.|TRBJ2-1
ASSLAAGGNEQF
>TRBV25-1|.|TRBJ1-6
ASSAGTSSSYNSPLH
>TRBV19|.|TRBJ1-2
ASSIRQGGYGYT
>TRBV5-1|few|TRBJ2-6
ASSFTGGSGANVLT
>TRBV6-5|few|TRBJ2-7
ASSSSESSYEQY
>TRBV9|.|TRBJ1-2
ASSSITGQGRGYT
>TRBV7-8|once|TRBJ1-5
ASSLRDSRNQPQH
>TRBV7-9|.|TRBJ2-1
ASSPTRDRTYNEQF
>TRBV5-1|.|TRBJ2-3
ASSLGLAASGGPDTQY
>TRBV5-6|.|TRBJ2-7
ASSSIKDRSHEQY
>TRBV7-2|.|TRBJ2-7
ASTPLQLSSYEQY
>TRBV7-3|.|TRBJ2-3
ASSLGLAGGTDTQY
>TRBV7-8|.|TRBJ1-6
ASTQGFSLH
>TRBV11-2|.|TRBJ1-1
ASSLEAAADTEAF